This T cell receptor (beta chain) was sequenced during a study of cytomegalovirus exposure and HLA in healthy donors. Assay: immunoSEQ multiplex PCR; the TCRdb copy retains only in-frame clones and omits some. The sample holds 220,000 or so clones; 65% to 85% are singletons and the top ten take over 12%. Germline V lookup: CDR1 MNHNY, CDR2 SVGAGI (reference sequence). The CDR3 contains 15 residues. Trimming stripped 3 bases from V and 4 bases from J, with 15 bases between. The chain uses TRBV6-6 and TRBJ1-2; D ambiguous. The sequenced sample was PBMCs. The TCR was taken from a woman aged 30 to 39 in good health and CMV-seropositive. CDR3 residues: CASSYTPGSLYGYTF. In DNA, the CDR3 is TGTGCCAGCAGTTATACCCCCGGGTCTCTCTATGGCTACACCTTC.